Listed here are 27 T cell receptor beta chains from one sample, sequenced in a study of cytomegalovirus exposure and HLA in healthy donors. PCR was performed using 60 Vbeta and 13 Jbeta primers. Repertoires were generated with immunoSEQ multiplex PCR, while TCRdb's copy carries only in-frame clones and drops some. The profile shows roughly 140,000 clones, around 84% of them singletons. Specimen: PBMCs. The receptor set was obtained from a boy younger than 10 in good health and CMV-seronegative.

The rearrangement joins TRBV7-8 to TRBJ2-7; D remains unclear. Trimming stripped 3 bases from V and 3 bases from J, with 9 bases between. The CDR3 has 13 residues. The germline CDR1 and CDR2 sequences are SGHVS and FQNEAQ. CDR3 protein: CASSFGRNYEQYF. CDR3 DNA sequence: TGTGCCAGCAGCTTTGGCCGAAACTACGAGCAGTACTTC.

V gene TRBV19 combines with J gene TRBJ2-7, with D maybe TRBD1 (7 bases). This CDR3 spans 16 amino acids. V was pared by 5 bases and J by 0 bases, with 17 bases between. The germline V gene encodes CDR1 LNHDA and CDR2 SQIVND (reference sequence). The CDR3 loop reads CASSYGGRGISYEQYF. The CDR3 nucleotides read TGTGCCAGTAGTTACGGGGGCAGGGGGATCTCCTACGAGCAGTACTTC.

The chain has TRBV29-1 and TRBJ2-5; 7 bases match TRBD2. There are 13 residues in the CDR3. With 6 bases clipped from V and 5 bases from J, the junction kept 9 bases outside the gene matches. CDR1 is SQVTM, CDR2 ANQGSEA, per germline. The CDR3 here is CSVERLARETQYF. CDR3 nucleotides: TGCAGCGTGGAAAGACTAGCCAGGGAGACCCAGTACTTC. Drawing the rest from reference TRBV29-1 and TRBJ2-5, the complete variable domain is SAVISQKPSRDICQRGTSLTIQCQVDSQVTMMFWYRQQPGQSLTLIATANQGSEATYESGFVIDKFPISRPNLTFSTLTVSNMSPEDSSIYLCSVERLARETQYFGPGTRLLVL.

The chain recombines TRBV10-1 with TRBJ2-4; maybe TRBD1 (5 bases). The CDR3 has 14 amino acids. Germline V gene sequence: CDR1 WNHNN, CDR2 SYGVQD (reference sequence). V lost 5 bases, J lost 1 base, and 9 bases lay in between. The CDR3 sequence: CASSSGKAKNIQYF. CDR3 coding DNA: TGCGCCAGCAGTTCAGGGAAGGCCAAAAACATTCAGTACTTC.

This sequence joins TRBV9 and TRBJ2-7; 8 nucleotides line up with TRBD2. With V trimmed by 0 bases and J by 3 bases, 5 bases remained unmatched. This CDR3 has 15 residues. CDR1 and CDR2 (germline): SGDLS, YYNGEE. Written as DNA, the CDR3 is TGTGCCAGCAGCGTAGACGGGAGGGATGGCTACGAGCAGTACTTC. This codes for CASSVDGRDGYEQYF.

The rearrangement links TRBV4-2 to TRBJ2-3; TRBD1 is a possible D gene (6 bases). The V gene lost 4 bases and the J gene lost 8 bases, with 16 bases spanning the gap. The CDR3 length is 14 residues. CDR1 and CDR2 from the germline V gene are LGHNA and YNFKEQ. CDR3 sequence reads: CASSRAGTRGTQYF. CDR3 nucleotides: TGTGCCAGCAGCCGGGCCGGGACAAGAGGTACGCAGTATTTT.

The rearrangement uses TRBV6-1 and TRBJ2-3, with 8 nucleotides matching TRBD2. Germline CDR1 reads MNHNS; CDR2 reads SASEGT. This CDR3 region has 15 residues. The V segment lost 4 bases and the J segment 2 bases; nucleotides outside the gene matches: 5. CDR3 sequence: CASSVERGPTDTQYF. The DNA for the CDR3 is TGTGCCAGCAGTGTGGAGCGGGGGCCCACAGATACGCAGTATTTT.

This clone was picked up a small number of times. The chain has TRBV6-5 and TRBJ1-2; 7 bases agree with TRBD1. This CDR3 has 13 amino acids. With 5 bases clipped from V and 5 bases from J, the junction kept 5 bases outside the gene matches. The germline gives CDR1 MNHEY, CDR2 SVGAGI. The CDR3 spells CASSTDRRYGYTF. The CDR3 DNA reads TGTGCCAGCAGTACGGACAGGCGGTATGGCTACACCTTC.

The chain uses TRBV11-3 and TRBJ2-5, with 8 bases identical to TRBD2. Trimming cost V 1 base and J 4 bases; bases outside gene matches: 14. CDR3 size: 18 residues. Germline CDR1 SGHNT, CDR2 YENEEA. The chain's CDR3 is CASSLAESRLAIGETQYF. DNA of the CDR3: TGTGCCAGCAGCTTAGCCGAAAGCCGACTAGCGATAGGAGAGACCCAGTACTTC.

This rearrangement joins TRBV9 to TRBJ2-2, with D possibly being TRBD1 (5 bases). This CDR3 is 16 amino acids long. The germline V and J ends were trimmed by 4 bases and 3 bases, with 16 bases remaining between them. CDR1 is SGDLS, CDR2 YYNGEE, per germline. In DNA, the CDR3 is TGTGCCAGCAGCAACCCGAGACTCAGGGACACCGGGGAGCTGTTTTTT. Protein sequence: CASSNPRLRDTGELFF.

This CDR3 reads CASKPGWDTGELFF. The CDR3 DNA is TGTGCCAGTAAGCCAGGTTGGGACACCGGGGAGCTGTTTTTT. The chain recombines TRBV19 with TRBJ2-2; D unclear. Germline CDR1 reads LNHDA; CDR2 reads SQIVND (reference sequence). The CDR3 has 14 amino acids. V dropped 7 bases and J dropped 3 bases, with 12 bases sitting between them.

In DNA form, the CDR3 reads TGTGCCAGCAGCCAAGGGCCTACGCAGTATTTT. Its protein is CASSQGPTQYF. V usage is TRBV14 and J usage is TRBJ2-3; D call uncertain. From germline, CDR1 is SGHDN and CDR2 FVKESK. The CDR3 runs 11 residues. Trimming cost V 1 base and J 8 bases, with 4 bases left between them.

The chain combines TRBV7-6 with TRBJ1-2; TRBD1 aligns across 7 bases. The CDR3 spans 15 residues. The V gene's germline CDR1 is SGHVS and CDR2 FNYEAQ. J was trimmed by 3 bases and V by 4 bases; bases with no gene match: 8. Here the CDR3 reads CASSSRQGFYYGYTF. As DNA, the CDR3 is TGTGCCAGCAGCTCGAGACAGGGTTTTTACTATGGCTACACCTTC.

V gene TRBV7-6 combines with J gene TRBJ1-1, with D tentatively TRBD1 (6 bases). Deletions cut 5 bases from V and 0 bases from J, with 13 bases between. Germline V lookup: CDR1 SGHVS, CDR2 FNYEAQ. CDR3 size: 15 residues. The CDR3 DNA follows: TGTGCCAGCAGCCCGAAGCGGACAGTGAACACTGAAGCTTTCTTT. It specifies CASSPKRTVNTEAFF.

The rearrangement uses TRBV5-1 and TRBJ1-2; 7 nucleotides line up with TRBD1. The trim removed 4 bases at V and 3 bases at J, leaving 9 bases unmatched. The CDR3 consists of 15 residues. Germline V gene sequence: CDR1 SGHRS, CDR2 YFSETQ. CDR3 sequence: CASSPSPGQHYGYTF. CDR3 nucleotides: TGCGCCAGCAGCCCTTCACCGGGACAGCACTATGGCTACACCTTC.

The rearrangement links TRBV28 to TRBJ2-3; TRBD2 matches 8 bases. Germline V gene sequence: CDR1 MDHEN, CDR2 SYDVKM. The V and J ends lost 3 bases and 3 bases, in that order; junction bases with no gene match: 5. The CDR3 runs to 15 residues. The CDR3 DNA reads TGTGCCAGCAGTTTTCTACGGGAGGGGACAGATACGCAGTATTTT. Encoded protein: CASSFLREGTDTQYF. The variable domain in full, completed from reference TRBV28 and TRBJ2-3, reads DVKVTQSSRYLVKRTGEKVFLECVQDMDHENMFWYRQDPGLGLRLIYFSYDVKMKEKGDIPEGYSVSREKKERFSLILESASTNQTSMYLCASSFLREGTDTQYFGPGTRLTVL.

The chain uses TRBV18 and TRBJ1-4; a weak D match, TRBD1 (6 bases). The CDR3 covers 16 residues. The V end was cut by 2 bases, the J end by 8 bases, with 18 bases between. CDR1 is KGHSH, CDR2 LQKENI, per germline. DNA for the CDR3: TGTGCCAGCTCACCAATACAGGGCAGCGCCACCGAAAAACTGTTTTTT. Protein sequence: CASSPIQGSATEKLFF.

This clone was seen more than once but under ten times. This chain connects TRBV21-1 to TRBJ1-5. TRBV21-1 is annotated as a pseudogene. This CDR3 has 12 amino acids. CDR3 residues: CASSTGDQPQHF. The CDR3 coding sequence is TGTGCCAGCAGCACGGGGGATCAGCCCCAGCATTTT.

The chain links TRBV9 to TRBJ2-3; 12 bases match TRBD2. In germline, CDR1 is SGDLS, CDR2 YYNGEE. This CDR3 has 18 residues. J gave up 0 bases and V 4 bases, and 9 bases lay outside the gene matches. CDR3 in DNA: TGTGCCAGCAGCTCACCACCCCTAGCGGGGGGGAGCACAGATACGCAGTATTTT. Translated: CASSSPPLAGGSTDTQYF.

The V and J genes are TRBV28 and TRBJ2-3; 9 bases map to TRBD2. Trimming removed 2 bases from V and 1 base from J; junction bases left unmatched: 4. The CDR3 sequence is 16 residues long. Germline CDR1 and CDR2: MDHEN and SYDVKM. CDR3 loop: CASSLQAGGGTDTQYF. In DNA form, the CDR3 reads TGTGCCAGCAGTTTACAAGCGGGAGGCGGCACAGATACGCAGTATTTT.

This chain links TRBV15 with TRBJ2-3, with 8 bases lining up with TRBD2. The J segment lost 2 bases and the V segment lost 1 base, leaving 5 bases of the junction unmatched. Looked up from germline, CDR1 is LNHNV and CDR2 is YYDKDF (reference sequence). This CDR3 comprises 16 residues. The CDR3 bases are TGTGCCACCAGCAGAGCCCTCGGGAGGGCCACAGATACGCAGTATTTT. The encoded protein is CATSRALGRATDTQYF.

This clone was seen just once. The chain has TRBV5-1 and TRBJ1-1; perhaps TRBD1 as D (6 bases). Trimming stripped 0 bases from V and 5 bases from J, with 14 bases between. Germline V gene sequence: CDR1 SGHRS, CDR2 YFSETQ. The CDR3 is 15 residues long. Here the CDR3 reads CASSLAPTGGTEAFF. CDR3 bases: TGCGCCAGCAGCTTGGCCCCGACAGGAGGAACTGAAGCTTTCTTT.

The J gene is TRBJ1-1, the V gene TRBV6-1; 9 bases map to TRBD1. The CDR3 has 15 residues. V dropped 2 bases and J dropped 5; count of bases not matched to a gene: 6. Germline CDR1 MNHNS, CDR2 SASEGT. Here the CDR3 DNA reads TGTGCCAGCAGTGAATCCGGGACAGGGTATACTGAAGCTTTCTTT. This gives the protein CASSESGTGYTEAFF.

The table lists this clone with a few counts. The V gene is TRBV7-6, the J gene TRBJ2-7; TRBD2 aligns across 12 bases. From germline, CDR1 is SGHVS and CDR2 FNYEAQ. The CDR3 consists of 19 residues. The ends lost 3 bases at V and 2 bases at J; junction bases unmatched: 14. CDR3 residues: CASSLGAGLAGGRTYEQYF. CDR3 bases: TGTGCCAGCAGCTTGGGCGCGGGGCTAGCGGGGGGGCGAACCTACGAGCAGTACTTC.

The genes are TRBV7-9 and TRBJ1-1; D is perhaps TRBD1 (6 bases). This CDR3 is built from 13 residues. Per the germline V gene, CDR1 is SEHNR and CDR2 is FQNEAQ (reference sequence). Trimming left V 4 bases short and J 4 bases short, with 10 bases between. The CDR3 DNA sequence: TGTGCCAGCAGCTCGGGGGGGCTCACTGAAGCTTTCTTT. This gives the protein CASSSGGLTEAFF.

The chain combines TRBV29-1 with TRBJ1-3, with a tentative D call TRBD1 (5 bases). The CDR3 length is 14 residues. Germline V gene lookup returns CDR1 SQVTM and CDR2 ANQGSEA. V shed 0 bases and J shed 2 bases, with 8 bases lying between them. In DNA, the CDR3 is TGCAGCGTTGAAGAGGACACCGCTGGAAACACCATATATTTT. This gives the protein CSVEEDTAGNTIYF.

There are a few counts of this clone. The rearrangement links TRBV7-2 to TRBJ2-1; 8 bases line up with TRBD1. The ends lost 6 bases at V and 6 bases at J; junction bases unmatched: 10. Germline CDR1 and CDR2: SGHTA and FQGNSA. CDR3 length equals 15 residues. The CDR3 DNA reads TGTGCCAGCAGAAATACGGGACAGGAGACCAATGAGCAGTTCTTC. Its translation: CASRNTGQETNEQFF.